This record looks at one TCR beta chain sequence and its context. PCR used 60 Vbeta primers and 13 Jbeta primers. Repertoires were generated with immunoSEQ multiplex PCR, while TCRdb's copy carries only in-frame clones and drops some. Of around 100,000 clones in the sample, around four fifths were seen once. The data originate from a study of cytomegalovirus exposure and HLA in healthy donors. Germline V gene data show CDR1 as SGHDT and CDR2 as YYEEEE. The CDR3 has 15 amino acids. The V and J ends lost 0 bases and 3 bases, in that order; junction bases with no gene match: 2. The sample consisted of PBMCs. This sequence joins TRBV5-6 and TRBJ2-2; the match to TRBD1 covers 7 bases. The source is a woman in her 40s in good health and CMV-seropositive. The DNA of the CDR3 is TGTGCCAGCAGCTTGGACAGGGGATACACCGGGGAGCTGTTTTTT. The encoded protein is CASSLDRGYTGELFF.